The T cell receptor beta chain under discussion was sequenced for a study of blood T cell repertoires in COVID-19. Sequenced by immunoSEQ multiplex PCR; TCRdb stores in-frame clones only, minus some. The data hold about 43,000 clones, with about nine tenths observed a single time. The CDR3 has 13 residues. Germline V gene data show CDR1 as KGHSH and CDR2 as LQKENI. The V end was cut by 3 bases, the J end by 8 bases, with 13 bases between. This TCR came from an elderly woman with active COVID-19. Sequencing was done on a sample of peripheral blood. The chain joins TRBV18 to TRBJ1-2; no firm D call. CDR3 region: CASSPQALEGYTF. CDR3 nucleotide sequence: TGTGCCAGCTCACCCCAGGCGCTCGAGGGCTACACCTTC. Using reference TRBV18 and TRBJ1-2 for the parts outside the CDR3, the full variable domain is NAGVMQNPRHLVRRRGQEARLRCSPMKGHSHVYWYRQLPEEGLKFMVYLQKENIIDESGMPKERFSAEFPKEGPSILRIQQVVRGDSAAYFCASSPQALEGYTFGSGTRLTVV.